The clone carrying this T cell receptor (beta chain) was observed a few times. Antigen unknown. The data originate from a study of T cells after yellow fever vaccination. Overall study context: Fractions of low cell number were prepared using SMART-Seq v4 Ultra Low Input.

Unmatched junction bases numbered 6, after V lost 0 bases and J lost 5 bases. The CDR3 runs to 15 residues. Germline CDR1 is LGHNA and CDR2 is YSLEER. Production of TCR cDNA was by 5'RACE template switching, which also added a universal primer site and UMIs. TCRdb itself ran the 5' RACE reads through MiXCR, one entry per CDR3 protein. Here the sample spans fewer than 400,000 distinct CDR3 sequences, under 7.5% being singletons. Study results and caveats: Although the secondary response was weaker, it peaked faster, at day 5 versus 15. FACS-sorted repertoires could harbor abundant contaminating bulk-population clonotypes.

The TCR comes from a man between 25 and 39 years old who received the YFV17D yellow fever vaccine. This sample comprised PBMCs, obtained 5 days after the yellow fever booster vaccination. The J gene is TRBJ2-7, the V gene TRBV4-3; TRBD1 agrees at 8 bases. This CDR3 reads CASSQERTGLHEQYF. The CDR3 coding sequence is TGCGCCAGCAGCCAAGAACGGACAGGGCTCCACGAGCAGTACTTC.